Each of the 4 T cell receptor beta chains below was sequenced from the same sample in a study of regulatory dendritic cells for organ transplantation. Assay used: immunoSEQ multiplex PCR; TCRdb lists only in-frame clones, some missing. This sample has almost 35,000 clones, with roughly 91% found just once. Material: naive CD4+ T cells from blood. Subset reported: CD45RA+ naive T cells. These receptors were obtained from a human donor in good health.

This chain uses TRBV5-1 with TRBJ2-2; tentatively, D is TRBD2 (6 bases). Trimming removed 0 bases at V and 4 bases at J, with 13 bases between. CDR1 is SGHRS and CDR2 is YFSETQ in the germline V gene. The CDR3 is made up of 16 amino acids. The CDR3, as DNA: TGCGCCAGCAGCTTGGGCGGGACTGGAGCCACCGGGGAGCTGTTTTTT. As protein: CASSLGGTGATGELFF.

The CDR3 spells CASDPGEVFGNTIYF. The DNA for the CDR3 is TGTGCCAGCGACCCCGGGGAGGTCTTTGGAAACACCATATATTTT. The chain combines TRBV11-2 with TRBJ1-3, with D uncertain. V lost 8 bases to trimming and J lost 3 bases, with 17 bases between them. In germline, CDR1 is SGHAT, CDR2 FQNNGV. The CDR3 spans 15 residues.

The chain combines TRBV28 with TRBJ1-2; 9 positions agree with TRBD1. The CDR3 runs to 17 residues. Per the germline V gene, CDR1 is MDHEN and CDR2 is SYDVKM. V was clipped by 5 bases and J by 7 bases; unmatched bases: 17. The chain's CDR3 is CASSPEGTGSLWTGYTF. The CDR3 DNA sequence: TGTGCCAGCAGTCCGGAGGGGACAGGGTCACTGTGGACTGGCTACACCTTC.

This rearrangement joins TRBV27 to TRBJ2-3; D may be TRBD2 (6 bases). From germline, CDR1 is MNHEY and CDR2 SMNVEV (reference sequence). V lost 9 bases, J lost 6 bases, and 25 bases lay in between. The CDR3 runs to 16 residues. CDR3 sequence (DNA): TGTGCCAGTCTCAAAGGAGGGGAGAGGGAAGGGGATACGCAGTATTTT. Its translation is CASLKGGEREGDTQYF.